This entry lists 5 T cell receptor beta chains sequenced from one sample in a study of cytotoxic CD8 clonotypes in ibrutinib-treated CLL. Method: immunoSEQ multiplex PCR; TCRdb's copy keeps in-frame clones and lacks some. The sample consists of hundreds of thousands of clones, under 75% of them appearing once. The input for sequencing was PBMCs, taken after 24 months of ibrutinib treatment. The receptors stem from a human donor with chronic lymphocytic leukemia.

The chain employs TRBV30 and TRBJ1-1; a possible D gene is TRBD1 (5 bases). CDR1 is GTSNPN, CDR2 SVGIG, per germline (reference sequence). Deletions cut 5 bases from V and 4 bases from J, with 14 bases between. This CDR3 has 13 amino acids. CDR3 bases: TGTGCCTGGGGGGGAGGGGTCCTCACTGAAGCTTTCTTT. It encodes CAWGGGVLTEAFF.

The J gene is TRBJ2-1, the V gene TRBV4-1; D remains ambiguous. Per germline, CDR1 MGHRA and CDR2 YSYEKL. CDR3 length: 16 residues. Trimming removed 0 bases from V and 0 bases from J, with 9 bases in between. The CDR3 DNA reads TGCGCCAGCAGCCAAGAGGTGCCGGGCTCCTACAATGAGCAGTTCTTC. Amino acid sequence: CASSQEVPGSYNEQFF.

About this clone itself: Germline is not matched at one junction end, which may reflect a read error. In DNA, the CDR3 is TGCGCCAGCAGTCAAGATATGGGTGAGCAGTTCTTC. This encodes CASSQDMGEQFF. V usage is TRBV4-1 and J usage is TRBJ2-1; no reliable D call. The CDR3 extends over 12 amino acids. In germline, CDR1 is MGHRA, CDR2 YSYEKL.

Written as DNA, the CDR3 is TGTGCCAGCAGTTATGAAGGGGTAGATGAAAAACTGTTTTTT. Amino acid sequence: CASSYEGVDEKLFF. The chain uses TRBV6-5 and TRBJ1-4, with D possibly TRBD1 on 5 matching bases. CDR1 is MNHEY, CDR2 SVGAGI, per germline. V was cut by 3 bases and J by 6 bases, with 11 bases left in between. The CDR3 extends over 14 amino acids.

The gene calls are TRBV21-1 and TRBJ1-5; TRBD1, the table's D call, was not compared with the DNA. TRBV21-1 is listed as a pseudogene. This CDR3 has 16 amino acids. CDR3 DNA: TGTGCCAGCAGCAAAACAGGGTCTTCCGGCAATCAGCCCCAGCATTTT. It yields the protein CASSKTGSSGNQPQHF.